This TCR beta chain came from a study of cytomegalovirus exposure and HLA in healthy donors. Study-level results: A list of 150 to 200 TCR beta chains associated with cytomegalovirus was given. Confirmation was obtained in vitro that a few CMV-associated chains are specific for CMV antigens. Rarity characterized most TCR sequences, yet some public TCRs appeared in many donors.

Concerning this clone itself: Its antigen is still unknown.

V gave up 5 bases and J gave up 3 bases; unmatched junction bases: 6. In germline, CDR1 is LNHDA, CDR2 SQIVND (reference sequence). The length of the CDR3 is 14 residues. The 120-subject validation cohort, separate from the approximately 660-subject first cohort, included the donors. TCRdb's table, derived via immunoSEQ multiplex PCR, lists solely in-frame clones and lacks some. Among tens of thousands of clones listed, approximately 91% were seen once. Sequencing input: PBMCs. This TCR came from a man aged 30 to 39 in good health and CMV-seronegative. This chain connects TRBV19 to TRBJ2-5, with TRBD2 identical over 7 bases. The CDR3 sequence: CASSPRDYKETQYF. The CDR3, as DNA: TGTGCCAGTAGTCCCCGGGACTACAAAGAGACCCAGTACTTC.